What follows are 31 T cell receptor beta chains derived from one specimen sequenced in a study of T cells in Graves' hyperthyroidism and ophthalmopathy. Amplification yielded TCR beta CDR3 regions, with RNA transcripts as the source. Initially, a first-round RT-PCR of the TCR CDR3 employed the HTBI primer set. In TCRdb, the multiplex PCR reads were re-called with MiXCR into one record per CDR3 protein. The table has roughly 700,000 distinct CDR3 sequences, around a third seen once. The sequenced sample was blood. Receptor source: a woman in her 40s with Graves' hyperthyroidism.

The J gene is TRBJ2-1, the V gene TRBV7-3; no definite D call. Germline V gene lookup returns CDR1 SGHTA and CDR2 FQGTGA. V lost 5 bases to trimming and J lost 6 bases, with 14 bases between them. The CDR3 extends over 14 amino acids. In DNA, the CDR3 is TGTGCCAGCAGCCTATCGGCCGGTCTCAATGAGCAGTTCTTC. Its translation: CASSLSAGLNEQFF.

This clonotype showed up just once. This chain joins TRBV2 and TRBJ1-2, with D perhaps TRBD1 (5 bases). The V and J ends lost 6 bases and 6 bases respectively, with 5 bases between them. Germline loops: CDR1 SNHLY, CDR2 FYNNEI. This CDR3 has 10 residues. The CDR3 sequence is CASRGHGYTF. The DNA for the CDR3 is TGTGCCAGCAGGGGACATGGCTACACCTTC.

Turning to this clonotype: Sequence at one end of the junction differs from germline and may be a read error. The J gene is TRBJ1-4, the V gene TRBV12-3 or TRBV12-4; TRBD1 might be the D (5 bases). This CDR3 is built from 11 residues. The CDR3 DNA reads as TGTGCCAGCAGCCTCGGGGACGACGCGTCTTGG. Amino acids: CASSLGDDASW.

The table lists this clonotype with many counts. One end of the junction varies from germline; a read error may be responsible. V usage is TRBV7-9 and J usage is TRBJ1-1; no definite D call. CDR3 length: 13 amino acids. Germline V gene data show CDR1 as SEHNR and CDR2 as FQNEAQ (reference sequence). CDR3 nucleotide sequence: TGCGCCAGCAGCTTGATAGAGGACACTGAAGCTTTCTTT. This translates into CASSLIEDTEAFF.

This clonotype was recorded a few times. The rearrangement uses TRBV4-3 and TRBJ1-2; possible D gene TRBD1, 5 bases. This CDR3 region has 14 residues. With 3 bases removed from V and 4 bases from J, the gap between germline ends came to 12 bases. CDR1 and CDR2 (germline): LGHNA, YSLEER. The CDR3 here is CASSQGPGSYGYTF. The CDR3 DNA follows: TGCGCCAGCAGCCAGGGGCCTGGCTCCTATGGCTACACCTTC.

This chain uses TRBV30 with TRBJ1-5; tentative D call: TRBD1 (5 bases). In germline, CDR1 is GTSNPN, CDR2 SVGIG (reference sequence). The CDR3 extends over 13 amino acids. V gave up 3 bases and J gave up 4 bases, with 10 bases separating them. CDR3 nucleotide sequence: TGTGCCTGGAGCCCGGGACCTAATCAGCCCCAGCATTTT. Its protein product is CAWSPGPNQPQHF. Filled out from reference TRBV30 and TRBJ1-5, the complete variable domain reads SQTIHQWPATLVQPVGSPLSLECTVEGTSNPNLYWYRQAAGRGLQLLFYSVGIGQISSEVPQNLSASRPQDRQFILSSKKLLLSDSGFYLCAWSPGPNQPQHFGDGTRLSIL.

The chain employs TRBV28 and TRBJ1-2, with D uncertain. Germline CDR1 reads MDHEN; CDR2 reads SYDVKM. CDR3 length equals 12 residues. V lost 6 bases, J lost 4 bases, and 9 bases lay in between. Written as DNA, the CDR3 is TGTGCCAGCAGGGCACAGACCTATGGCTACACCTTC. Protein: CASRAQTYGYTF.

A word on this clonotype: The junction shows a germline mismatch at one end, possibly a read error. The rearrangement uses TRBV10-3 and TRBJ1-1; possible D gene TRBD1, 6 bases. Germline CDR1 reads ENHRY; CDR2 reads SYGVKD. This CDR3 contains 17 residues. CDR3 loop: CASSDDRTPLGNTEAFF. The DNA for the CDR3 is TGTGCCAGCAGTGACGACAGGACACCCTTGGGTAACACTGAAGCTTTCTTT.

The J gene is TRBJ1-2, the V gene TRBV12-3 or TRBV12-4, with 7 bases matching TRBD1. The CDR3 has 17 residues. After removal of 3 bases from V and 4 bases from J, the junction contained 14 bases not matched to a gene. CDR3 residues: CASSLAPKQGSGYGYTF. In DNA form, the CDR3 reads TGTGCCAGCAGTTTGGCTCCCAAACAGGGGTCGGGCTATGGCTACACCTTC.

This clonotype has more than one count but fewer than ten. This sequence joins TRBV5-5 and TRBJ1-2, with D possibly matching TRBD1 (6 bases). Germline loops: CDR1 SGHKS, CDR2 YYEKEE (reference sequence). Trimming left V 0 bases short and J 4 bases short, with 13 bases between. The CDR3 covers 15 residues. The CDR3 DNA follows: TGTGCCAGCAGCTTGGCGGGGGGCGGAAGCTATGGCTACACCTTC. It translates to CASSLAGGGSYGYTF.

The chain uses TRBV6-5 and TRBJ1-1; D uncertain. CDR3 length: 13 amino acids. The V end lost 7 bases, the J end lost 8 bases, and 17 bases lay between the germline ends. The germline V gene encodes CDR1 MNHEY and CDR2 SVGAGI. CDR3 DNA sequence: TGTGCCAGCACCCTAATTGCAGGCCGAGAAGCTTTCTTT. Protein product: CASTLIAGREAFF.

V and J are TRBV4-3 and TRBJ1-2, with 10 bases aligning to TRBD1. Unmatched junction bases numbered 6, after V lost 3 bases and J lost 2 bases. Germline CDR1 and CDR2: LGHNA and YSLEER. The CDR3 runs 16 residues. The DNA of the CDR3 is TGCGCCAGCAGCCAGGGGACAGGGGACAACAACTATGGCTACACCTTC. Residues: CASSQGTGDNNYGYTF.

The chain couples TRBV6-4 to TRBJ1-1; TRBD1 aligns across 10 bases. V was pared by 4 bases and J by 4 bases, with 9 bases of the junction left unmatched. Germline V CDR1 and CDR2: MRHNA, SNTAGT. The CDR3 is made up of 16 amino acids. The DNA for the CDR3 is TGTGCCAGCAGTGTCAATCCGGGACAGGGGTCCACTGAAGCTTTCTTT. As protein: CASSVNPGQGSTEAFF.

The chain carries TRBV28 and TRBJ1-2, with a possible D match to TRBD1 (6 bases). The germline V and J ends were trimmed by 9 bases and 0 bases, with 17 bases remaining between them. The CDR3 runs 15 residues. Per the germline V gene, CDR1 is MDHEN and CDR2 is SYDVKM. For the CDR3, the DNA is TGTGCCAGTCGTCCCGCAGGGGTAGCTAACTATGGCTACACCTTC. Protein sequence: CASRPAGVANYGYTF.

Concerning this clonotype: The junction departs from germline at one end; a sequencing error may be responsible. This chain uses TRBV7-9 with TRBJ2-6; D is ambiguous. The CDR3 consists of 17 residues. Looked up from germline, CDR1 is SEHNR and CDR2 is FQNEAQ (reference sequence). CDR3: CASSQSWDTSGANVLTF. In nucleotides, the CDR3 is TGCGCCAGCAGCCAGTCATGGGATACTTCTGGGGCCAACGTCCTGACTTTC.

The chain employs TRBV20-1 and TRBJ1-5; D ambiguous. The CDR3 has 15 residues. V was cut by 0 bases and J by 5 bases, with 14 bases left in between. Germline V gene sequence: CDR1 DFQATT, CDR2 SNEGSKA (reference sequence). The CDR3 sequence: CSARDKWAADQPQHF. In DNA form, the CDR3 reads TGCAGTGCTAGAGATAAGTGGGCAGCAGATCAGCCCCAGCATTTT.

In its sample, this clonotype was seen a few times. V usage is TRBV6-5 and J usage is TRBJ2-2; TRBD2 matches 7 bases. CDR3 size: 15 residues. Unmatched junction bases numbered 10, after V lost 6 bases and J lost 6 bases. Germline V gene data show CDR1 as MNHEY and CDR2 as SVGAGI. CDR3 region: CASSPRLAWAGELFF. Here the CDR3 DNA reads TGTGCCAGCAGCCCCCGACTAGCCTGGGCCGGGGAGCTGTTTTTT.

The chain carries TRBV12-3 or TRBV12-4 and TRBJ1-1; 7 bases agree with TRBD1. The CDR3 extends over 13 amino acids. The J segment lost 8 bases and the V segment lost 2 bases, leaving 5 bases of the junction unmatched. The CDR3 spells CASSLPHRGEAFF. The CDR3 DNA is TGTGCCAGCAGTTTACCCCACAGGGGAGAAGCTTTCTTT.

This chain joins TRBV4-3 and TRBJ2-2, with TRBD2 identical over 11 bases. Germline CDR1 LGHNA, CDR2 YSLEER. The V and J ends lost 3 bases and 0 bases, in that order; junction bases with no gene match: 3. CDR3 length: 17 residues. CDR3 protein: CASSQPGLAANTGELFF. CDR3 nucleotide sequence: TGCGCCAGCAGCCAGCCGGGACTAGCGGCGAACACCGGGGAGCTGTTTTTT.

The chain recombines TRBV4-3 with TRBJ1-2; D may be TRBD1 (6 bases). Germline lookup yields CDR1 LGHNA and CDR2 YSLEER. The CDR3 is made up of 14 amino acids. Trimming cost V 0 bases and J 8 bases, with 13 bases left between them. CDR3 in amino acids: CASSQDGGGWGYTF. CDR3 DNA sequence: TGCGCCAGCAGCCAAGATGGCGGGGGCTGGGGCTACACCTTC.

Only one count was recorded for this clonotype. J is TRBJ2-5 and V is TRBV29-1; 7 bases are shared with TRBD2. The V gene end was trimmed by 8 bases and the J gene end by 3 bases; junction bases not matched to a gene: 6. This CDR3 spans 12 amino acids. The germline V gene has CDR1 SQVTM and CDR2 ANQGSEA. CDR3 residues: CSWAGTKETQYF. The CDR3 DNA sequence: TGCAGCTGGGCCGGGACTAAAGAGACCCAGTACTTC.

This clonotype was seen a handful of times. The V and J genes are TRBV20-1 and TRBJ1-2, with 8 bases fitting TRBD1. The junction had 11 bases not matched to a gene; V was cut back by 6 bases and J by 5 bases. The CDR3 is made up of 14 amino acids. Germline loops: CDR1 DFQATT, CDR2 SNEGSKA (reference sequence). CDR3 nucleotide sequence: TGCAGTGCGCTTATGACAGGGGAGGGATATGGCTACACCTTC. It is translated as CSALMTGEGYGYTF.

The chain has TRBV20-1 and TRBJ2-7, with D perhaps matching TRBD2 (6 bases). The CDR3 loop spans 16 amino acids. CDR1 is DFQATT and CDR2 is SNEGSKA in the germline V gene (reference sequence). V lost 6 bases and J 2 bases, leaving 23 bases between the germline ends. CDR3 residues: CSALKEELAWPYEQYF. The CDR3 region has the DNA TGCAGTGCGTTAAAAGAGGAACTAGCTTGGCCCTACGAGCAGTACTTC.

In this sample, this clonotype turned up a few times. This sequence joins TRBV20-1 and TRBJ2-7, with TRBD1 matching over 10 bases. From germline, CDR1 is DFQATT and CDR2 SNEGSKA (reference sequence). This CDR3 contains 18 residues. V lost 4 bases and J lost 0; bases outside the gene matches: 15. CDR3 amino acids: CSATNPWGGTGASYEQYF. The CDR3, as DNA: TGCAGTGCTACTAACCCCTGGGGTGGGACAGGGGCCTCCTACGAGCAGTACTTC.

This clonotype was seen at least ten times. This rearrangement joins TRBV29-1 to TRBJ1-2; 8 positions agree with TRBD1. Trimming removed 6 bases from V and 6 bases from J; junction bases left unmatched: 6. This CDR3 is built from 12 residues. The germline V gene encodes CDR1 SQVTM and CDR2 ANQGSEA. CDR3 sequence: CSVRRDRHGYTF. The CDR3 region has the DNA TGCAGCGTGCGCCGGGACAGGCATGGCTACACCTTC.

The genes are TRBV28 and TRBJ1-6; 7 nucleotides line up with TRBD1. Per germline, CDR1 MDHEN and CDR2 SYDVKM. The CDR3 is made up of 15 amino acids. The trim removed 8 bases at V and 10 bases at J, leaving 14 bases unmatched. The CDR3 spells CASCVGGAGLSPLHF. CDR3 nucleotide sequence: TGTGCCAGCTGCGTAGGGGGCGCTGGCTTGTCACCCCTCCACTTT.

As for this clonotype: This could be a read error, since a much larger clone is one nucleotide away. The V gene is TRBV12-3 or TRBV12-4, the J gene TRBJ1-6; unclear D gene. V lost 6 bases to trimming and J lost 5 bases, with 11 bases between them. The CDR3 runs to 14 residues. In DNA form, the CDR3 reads TGTGCCAGCAGGCTACACAGTGATAATTCACCCCTCCACTTT. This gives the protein CASRLHSDNSPLHF.

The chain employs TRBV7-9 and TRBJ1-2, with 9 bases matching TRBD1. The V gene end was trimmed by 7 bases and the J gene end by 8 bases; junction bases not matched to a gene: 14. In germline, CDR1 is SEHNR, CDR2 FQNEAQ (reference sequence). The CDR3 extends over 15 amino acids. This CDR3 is CASTGTGKFYLGYTF. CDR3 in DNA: TGTGCCAGCACCGGGACAGGGAAGTTTTATCTGGGCTACACCTTC.

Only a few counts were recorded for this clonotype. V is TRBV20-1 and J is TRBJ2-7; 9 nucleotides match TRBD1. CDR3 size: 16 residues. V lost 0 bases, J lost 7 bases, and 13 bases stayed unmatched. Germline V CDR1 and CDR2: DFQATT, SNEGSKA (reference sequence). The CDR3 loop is CSARDGVQGAPGEQYF. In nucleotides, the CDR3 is TGCAGTGCTAGAGATGGGGTACAGGGGGCGCCGGGGGAGCAGTACTTC.

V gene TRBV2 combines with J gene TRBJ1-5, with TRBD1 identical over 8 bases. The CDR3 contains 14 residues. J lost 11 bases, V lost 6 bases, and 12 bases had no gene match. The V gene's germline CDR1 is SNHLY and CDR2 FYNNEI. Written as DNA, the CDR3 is TGTGCCAGCAGATTGACAGGGGAATGGGAGACCCAGCATTTT. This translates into CASRLTGEWETQHF.

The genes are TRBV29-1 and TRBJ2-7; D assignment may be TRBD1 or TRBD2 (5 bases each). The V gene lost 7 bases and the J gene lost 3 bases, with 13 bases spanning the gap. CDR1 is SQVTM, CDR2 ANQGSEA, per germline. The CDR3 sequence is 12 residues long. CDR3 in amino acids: CSARDVIYEQYF. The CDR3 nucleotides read TGCAGCGCCAGGGACGTTATCTACGAGCAGTACTTC.